This T cell receptor beta chain was sequenced during a study of cytomegalovirus exposure and HLA in healthy donors. Findings and caveats of the study: It was reportedly the case that the classifier diagnosed cytomegalovirus status with high specificity and sensitivity.

The length of the CDR3 is 15 residues. Germline CDR1 is MNHNY and CDR2 is SVGAGI (reference sequence). The ends lost 6 bases at V and 0 bases at J; junction bases unmatched: 4. Sequencing was performed with immunoSEQ multiplex PCR; in TCRdb, only in-frame clones are kept and a portion is missing. The repertoire holds 150,000 to 180,000 clones, with 86% as singletons. Notes on this clone: The antigen is not known.

The receptor was isolated from a man between 18 and 29 years old in good health and CMV-seropositive. The chain combines TRBV6-6 with TRBJ2-3, with 9 nucleotides matching TRBD2. Input material: PBMCs. CDR3 amino acids: CASRSSGASTDTQYF. CDR3 DNA sequence: TGTGCCAGCAGATCTAGCGGGGCTAGCACAGATACGCAGTATTTT.